This T cell receptor (beta chain) was found in a study of cytomegalovirus exposure and HLA in healthy donors. The PCR made use of 60 Vbeta and 13 Jbeta primers. The protocol was immunoSEQ multiplex PCR, while the TCRdb copy is restricted to in-frame clones and leaves out a portion. The sample has about 120,000 clones; 75% are singletons. Sequenced: PBMCs. This clonotype was obtained from a woman between 40 and 50 years old in good health and CMV-seropositive.

CDR3 sequence: CASSPQQDRAWGEQYF. CDR3 nucleotides: TGTGCCAGCAGTCCTCAACAGGACAGGGCCTGGGGGGAGCAGTACTTC. The chain is built from TRBV27 and TRBJ2-7; TRBD1 matches 8 bases. Germline assignment: CDR1 MNHEY and CDR2 SMNVEV (reference sequence). The CDR3 runs 16 residues. After removal of 5 bases from V and 7 bases from J, the junction contained 16 bases not matched to a gene.